This paragraph covers one TCR beta chain sequence. What it binds is unknown. The data originate from a study of cytomegalovirus exposure and HLA in healthy donors. Findings of the study overall: TCR beta V segments were, for the most part, productive about 90% or about 30% of the time in an earlier analysis.

Primers: 60 Vbeta forward and 13 Jbeta reverse. The assay was immunoSEQ multiplex PCR, and TCRdb's table has in-frame clones only and misses some. Among some 200,000 clones listed, about 81% were seen once. V shed 0 bases and J shed 7 bases, with 16 bases lying between them. This CDR3 is built from 16 residues. The TCR sequence derives from a woman between 40 and 55 years old in good health and CMV-seronegative. This chain connects TRBV23-1 to TRBJ1-5; D not certain. TRBV23-1 is annotated as an ORF whose role is uncertain. Sequencing was done on a sample of PBMCs. CDR3 coding DNA: TGCGCCAGCAGTCAATCCACCACTTCTTCGGGGCAGCCCCAGCATTTT. This sequence encodes CASSQSTTSSGQPQHF.